One and the same sample provided the 7 T cell receptor beta chains below, sequenced in a study of T cells in localized non-small cell lung cancer. Sequencing used immunoSEQ multiplex PCR; TCRdb keeps in-frame clones, though not all of them. Of 2,000 to 3,000 clones in the sample, around 26% were seen once. Sample: lung tumor tissue, taken before any cancer treatment. These receptors all stem from an older male donor with stage II squamous cell lung carcinoma.

This chain links TRBV14 with TRBJ2-3, with TRBD2 identical over 9 bases. CDR1 and CDR2 from the germline V gene are SGHDN and FVKESK. The CDR3 is made up of 19 amino acids. The V segment lost 1 base and the J segment 1 base; nucleotides outside the gene matches: 12. This CDR3 reads CASSQGPSGIGYGTDTQYF. CDR3 nucleotides: TGTGCCAGCAGCCAAGGCCCTAGCGGGATCGGTTACGGCACAGATACGCAGTATTTT. Full variable domain (outside the CDR3, taken from reference TRBV14 and TRBJ2-3): EAGVTQFPSHSVIEKGQTVTLRCDPISGHDNLYWYRRVMGKEIKFLLHFVKESKQDESGMPNNRFLAERTGGTYSTLKVQPAELEDSGVYFCASSQGPSGIGYGTDTQYFGPGTRLTVL.

The chain links TRBV5-1 to TRBJ1-2, with D unclear. This CDR3 is built from 15 residues. The germline gives CDR1 SGHRS, CDR2 YFSETQ. V lost 4 bases, J lost 4 bases, and 17 bases lay in between. CDR3 bases: TGCGCCAGCAGCGTCACTGGGTTGAGGAGCTATGGCTACACCTTC. This encodes CASSVTGLRSYGYTF.

The chain carries TRBV10-1 and TRBJ2-1; D is perhaps TRBD1 (5 bases). This CDR3 contains 14 residues. Per the germline V gene, CDR1 is WNHNN and CDR2 is SYGVQD (reference sequence). V was trimmed by 3 bases and J by 4 bases, leaving 10 bases between them. CDR3 in DNA: TGCGCCAGCAGTGACCGACAGAGTTACAATGAGCAGTTCTTC. Protein product: CASSDRQSYNEQFF.

The V call is TRBV11-3, the J call TRBJ2-2; D perhaps matches TRBD2 (5 bases). Germline-derived CDR1 and CDR2 are SGHNT and YENEEA. Trimming removed 5 bases from V and 7 bases from J, with 14 bases in between. The CDR3 loop spans 14 amino acids. The chain's CDR3 is CASSQGRAFGELFF. The CDR3 DNA is TGTGCCAGCAGCCAAGGGAGAGCTTTCGGGGAGCTGTTTTTT.

The V gene is TRBV19, the J gene TRBJ2-3; perhaps TRBD2 as D (5 bases). V was trimmed by 3 bases and J by 5 bases, leaving 6 bases between them. This CDR3 has 12 residues. Germline CDR1 is LNHDA and CDR2 is SQIVND (reference sequence). CDR3 in DNA: TGTGCCAGTAGTATGAGGGAAGATACGCAGTATTTT. Its protein is CASSMREDTQYF. The full variable domain, rest sourced from reference TRBV19 and TRBJ2-3, is DGGITQSPKYLFRKEGQNVTLSCEQNLNHDAMYWYRQDPGQGLRLIYYSQIVNDFQKGDIAEGYSVSREKKESFPLTVTSAQKNPTAFYLCASSMREDTQYFGPGTRLTVL.

This clone rates as medium-sized. The chain carries TRBV6-8 and TRBJ2-5, with D possibly being TRBD1 (5 bases). CDR3 length: 13 amino acids. The germline V gene has CDR1 MNHGY and CDR2 SAAAGT. The germline V and J ends were trimmed by 8 bases and 5 bases, with 15 bases remaining between them. The CDR3 region is CASLGRVSETQYF. The CDR3, as DNA: TGTGCCAGCCTGGGCAGGGTTTCGGAGACCCAGTACTTC.

This clone appeared a few times. V is TRBV28 and J is TRBJ1-3, with D possibly being TRBD1 (6 bases). Germline V CDR1 and CDR2: MDHEN, SYDVKM. Between the trimmed V and J ends, which lost 7 bases and 3 bases, there was a span of 16 bases. This CDR3 comprises 15 residues. This CDR3 is CASTTGGRIGNTIYF. CDR3 bases: TGTGCCAGCACCACGGGGGGGCGCATTGGAAACACCATATATTTT.